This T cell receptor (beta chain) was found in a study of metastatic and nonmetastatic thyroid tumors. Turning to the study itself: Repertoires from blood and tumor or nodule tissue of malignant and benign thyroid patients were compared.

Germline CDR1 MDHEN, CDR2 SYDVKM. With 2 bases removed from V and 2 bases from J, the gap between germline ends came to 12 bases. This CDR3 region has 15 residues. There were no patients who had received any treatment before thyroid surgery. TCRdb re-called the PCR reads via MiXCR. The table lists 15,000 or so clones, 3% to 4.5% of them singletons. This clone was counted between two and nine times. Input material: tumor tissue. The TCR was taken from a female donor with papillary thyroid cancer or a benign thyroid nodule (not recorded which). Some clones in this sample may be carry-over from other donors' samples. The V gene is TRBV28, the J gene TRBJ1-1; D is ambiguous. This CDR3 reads CASSLHGVPNTEAFF. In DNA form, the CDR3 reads TGTGCCAGCAGTTTACATGGGGTACCTAACACTGAAGCTTTCTTT.